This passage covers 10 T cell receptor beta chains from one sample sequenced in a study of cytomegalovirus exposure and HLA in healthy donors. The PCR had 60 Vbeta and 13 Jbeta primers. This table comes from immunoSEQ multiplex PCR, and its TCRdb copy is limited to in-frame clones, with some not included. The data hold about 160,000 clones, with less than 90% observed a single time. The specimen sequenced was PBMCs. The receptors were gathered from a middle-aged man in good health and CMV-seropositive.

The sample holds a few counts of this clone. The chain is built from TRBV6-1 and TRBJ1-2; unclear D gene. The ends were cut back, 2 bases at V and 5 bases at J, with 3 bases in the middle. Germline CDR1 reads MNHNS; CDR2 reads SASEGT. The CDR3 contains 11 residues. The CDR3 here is CASSERYGYTF. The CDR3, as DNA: TGTGCCAGCAGTGAACGTTATGGCTACACCTTC.

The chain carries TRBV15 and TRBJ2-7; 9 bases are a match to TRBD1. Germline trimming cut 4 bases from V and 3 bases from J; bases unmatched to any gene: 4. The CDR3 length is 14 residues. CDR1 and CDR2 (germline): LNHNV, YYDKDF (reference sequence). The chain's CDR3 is CATSTGQGIYEQYF. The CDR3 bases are TGTGCCACCAGCACAGGACAGGGGATCTACGAGCAGTACTTC.

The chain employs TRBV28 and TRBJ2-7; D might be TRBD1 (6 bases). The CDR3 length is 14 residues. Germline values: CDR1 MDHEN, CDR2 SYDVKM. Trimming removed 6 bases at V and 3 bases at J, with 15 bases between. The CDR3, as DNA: TGTGCCAGCAGCCACCGGGACACCTTCTACGAGCAGTACTTC. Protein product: CASSHRDTFYEQYF.

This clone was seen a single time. The CDR3 bases are TGTGCCAGCTCGCCCGGTCGGTTCTACGAGCAGTACTTC. Its translation is CASSPGRFYEQYF. The chain employs TRBV7-9 and TRBJ2-7; D remains ambiguous. The CDR3 length is 13 residues. Trimming stripped 8 bases from V and 3 bases from J, with 14 bases between. Germline CDR1 and CDR2: SEHNR and FQNEAQ (reference sequence). Together with reference TRBV7-9 and TRBJ2-7, the CDR3 gives the full variable domain: DTGVSQNPRHKITKRGQNVTFRCDPISEHNRLYWYRQTLGQGPEFLTYFQNEAQLEKSRLLSDRFSAERPKGSFSTLEIQRTEQGDSAMYLCASSPGRFYEQYFGPGTRLTVT.

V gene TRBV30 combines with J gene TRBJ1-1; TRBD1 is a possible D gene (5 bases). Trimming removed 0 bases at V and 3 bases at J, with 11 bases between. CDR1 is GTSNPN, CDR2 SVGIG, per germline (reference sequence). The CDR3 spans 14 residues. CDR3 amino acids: CAWSVRPGDTEAFF. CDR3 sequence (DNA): TGTGCCTGGAGTGTACGCCCGGGGGACACTGAAGCTTTCTTT.

CDR3 loop: CASSPRSQDNEKLFF. The CDR3 bases are TGTGCCAGCAGCCCTCGAAGCCAAGATAATGAAAAACTGTTTTTT. The V gene is TRBV4-2, the J gene TRBJ1-4; D not certain. V was clipped by 4 bases and J by 4 bases, with 13 bases between them. The germline V gene has CDR1 LGHNA and CDR2 YNFKEQ. The CDR3 is made up of 15 amino acids.

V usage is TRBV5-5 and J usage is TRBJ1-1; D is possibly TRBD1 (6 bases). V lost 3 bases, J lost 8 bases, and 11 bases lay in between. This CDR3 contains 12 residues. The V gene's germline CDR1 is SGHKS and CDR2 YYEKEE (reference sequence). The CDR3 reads CASSWVGTEAFF. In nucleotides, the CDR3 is TGTGCCAGCAGCTGGGTTGGGACAGAAGCTTTCTTT.

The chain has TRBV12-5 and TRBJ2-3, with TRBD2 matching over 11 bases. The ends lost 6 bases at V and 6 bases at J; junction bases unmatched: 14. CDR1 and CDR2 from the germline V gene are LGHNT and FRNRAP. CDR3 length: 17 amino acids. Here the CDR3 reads CASGLSLLAGAGDTQYF. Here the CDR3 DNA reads TGTGCTAGTGGCCTGTCCCTACTAGCGGGAGCGGGGGATACGCAGTATTTT.

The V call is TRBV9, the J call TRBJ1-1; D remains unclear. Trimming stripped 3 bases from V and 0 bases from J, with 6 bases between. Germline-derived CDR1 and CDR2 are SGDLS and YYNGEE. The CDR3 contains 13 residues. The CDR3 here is CASSARMNTEAFF. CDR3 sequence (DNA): TGTGCCAGCAGCGCGAGAATGAACACTGAAGCTTTCTTT.

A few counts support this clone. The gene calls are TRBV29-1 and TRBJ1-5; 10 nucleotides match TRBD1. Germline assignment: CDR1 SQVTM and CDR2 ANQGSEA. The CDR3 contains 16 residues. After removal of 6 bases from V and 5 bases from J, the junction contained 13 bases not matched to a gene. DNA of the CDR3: TGCAGCGTCCTGGACCCGGGACAGGGGTCCCATCAGCCCCAGCATTTT. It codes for CSVLDPGQGSHQPQHF.